This TCR beta chain emerged from a study of blood T cell repertoires in COVID-19. Study information: Spain, Italy and the United States supplied samples that represented acute and convalescent COVID-19.

Germline CDR1 reads ENHRY; CDR2 reads SYGVKD. After removal of 0 bases from V and 6 bases from J, the junction contained 9 bases not matched to a gene. The length of the CDR3 is 16 residues. Original processing notes: Cell counts per sample came from amplifying reference gene primers. The data were produced by immunoSEQ multiplex PCR, yet TCRdb's version contains in-frame clones alone and is incomplete. That table supplies the V and J calls and clone size; D and trimming were determined from the DNA. The data hold a few hundred thousand clones, with about 90% observed a single time. Sequences were obtained from peripheral blood. The source of this sequence is a woman aged 50 to 60 with COVID-19, enrolled during active disease. The chain has TRBV10-3 and TRBJ2-5; the match to TRBD2 covers 8 bases. CDR3 bases: TGTGCCATCAGTGAGTCCGGGAGGGGGAACACGAAGACCCAGTACTTC. This codes for CAISESGRGNTKTQYF.